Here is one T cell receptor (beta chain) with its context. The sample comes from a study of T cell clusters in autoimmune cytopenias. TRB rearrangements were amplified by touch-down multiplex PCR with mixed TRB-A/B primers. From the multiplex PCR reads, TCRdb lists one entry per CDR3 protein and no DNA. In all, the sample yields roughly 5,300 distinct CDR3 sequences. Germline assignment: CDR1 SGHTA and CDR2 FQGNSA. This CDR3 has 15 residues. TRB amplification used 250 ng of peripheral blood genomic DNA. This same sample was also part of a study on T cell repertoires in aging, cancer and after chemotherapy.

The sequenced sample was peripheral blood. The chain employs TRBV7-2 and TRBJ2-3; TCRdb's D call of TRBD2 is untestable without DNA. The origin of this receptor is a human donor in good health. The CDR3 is CASSLTSGGVDTQYF.